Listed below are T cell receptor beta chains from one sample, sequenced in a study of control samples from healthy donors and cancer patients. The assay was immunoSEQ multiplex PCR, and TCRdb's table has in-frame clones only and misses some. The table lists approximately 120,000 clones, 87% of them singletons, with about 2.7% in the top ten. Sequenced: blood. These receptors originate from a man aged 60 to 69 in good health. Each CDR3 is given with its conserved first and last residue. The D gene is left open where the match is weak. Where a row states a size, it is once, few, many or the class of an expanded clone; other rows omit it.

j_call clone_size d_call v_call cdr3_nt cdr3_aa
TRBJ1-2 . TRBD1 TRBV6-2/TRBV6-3 TGTGCCAGCAGTCTAACTATTAGCGCCGGGACAGACCCCTATGGCTACACCTTC CASSLTISAGTDPYGYTF
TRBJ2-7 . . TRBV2 TGTGCCAGCAGTGAACGGTTAGGGAGCGGGGAGCAGTACTTC CASSERLGSGEQYF
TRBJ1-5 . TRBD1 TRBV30 TGTGCCTGGAGCACGGGACAGCCAAATCAGCCCCAGCATTTT CAWSTGQPNQPQHF
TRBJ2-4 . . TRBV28 TGTGCCAGCAGTTCCAACACCCAGGGTCAGTACTTC CASSSNTQGQYF
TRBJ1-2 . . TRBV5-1 TGCGCCAGCACCCTAGAGGGGCTGGGGGGCTACACCTTC CASTLEGLGGYTF
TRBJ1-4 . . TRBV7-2 TGTGCCAGCAGCTTAGCGCAAGGAGGTGGGGGTGAAAAACTGTTTTTT CASSLAQGGGGEKLFF
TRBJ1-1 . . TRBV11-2 TGTGCCAGCAGCTTAGTGAGGGGCCCCTCGACTGAAGCTTTCTTT CASSLVRGPSTEAFF
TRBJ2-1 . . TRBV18 TGTGCCAGCTCGCCGTCCTACAATGAGCAGTTCTTC CASSPSYNEQFF
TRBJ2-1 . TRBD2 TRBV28 TGTGCCAGCAGTTCGGCGGGGGGGAATTACAATGAGCAGTTCTTC CASSSAGGNYNEQFF
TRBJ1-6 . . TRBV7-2 TGTGCCAGCAGCTTATCGTCGGGAATGCGCAACTATAATTCACCCCTCCACTTT CASSLSSGMRNYNSPLHF
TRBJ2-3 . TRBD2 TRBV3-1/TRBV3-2 TGTGCCAGCAGCCCGACTAGCGGGGGCACAGATACGCAGTATTTT CASSPTSGGTDTQYF
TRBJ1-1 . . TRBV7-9 TGTGCCAGCAGCGCCGCGGGTACTTGGGGCACTGAAGCTTTCTTT CASSAAGTWGTEAFF
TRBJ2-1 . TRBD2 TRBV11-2 TGTGCCAGCAGCTCCACTAGCGGGGCCTACAATGAGCAGTTCTTC CASSSTSGAYNEQFF
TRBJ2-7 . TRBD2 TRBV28 TGTGCCAGCAGTTTACCTAGCGGGGTATACGAGCAGTACTTC CASSLPSGVYEQYF
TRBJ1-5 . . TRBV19 TGTGCCAGTAGTACACACAGATCTATTAGCAATCAGCCCCAGCATTTT CASSTHRSISNQPQHF
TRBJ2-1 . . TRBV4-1 TGCGCCAGCAGCCAAGATGGGGGCTCCTACAATGAGCAGTTCTTC CASSQDGGSYNEQFF
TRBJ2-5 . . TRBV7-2 TGTGCCAGCAGCTTAGGCAGGAACCAAGAGACCCAGTACTTC CASSLGRNQETQYF
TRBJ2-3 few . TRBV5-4 TGTGCCAGCAGCTTGCCCGGCCAGGGGACCCCAGATACGCAGTATTTT CASSLPGQGTPDTQYF
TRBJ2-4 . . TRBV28 TGTGCCAGCAGGGTTACAGGAGCCCTAGCCAAAAACATTCAGTACTTC CASRVTGALAKNIQYF